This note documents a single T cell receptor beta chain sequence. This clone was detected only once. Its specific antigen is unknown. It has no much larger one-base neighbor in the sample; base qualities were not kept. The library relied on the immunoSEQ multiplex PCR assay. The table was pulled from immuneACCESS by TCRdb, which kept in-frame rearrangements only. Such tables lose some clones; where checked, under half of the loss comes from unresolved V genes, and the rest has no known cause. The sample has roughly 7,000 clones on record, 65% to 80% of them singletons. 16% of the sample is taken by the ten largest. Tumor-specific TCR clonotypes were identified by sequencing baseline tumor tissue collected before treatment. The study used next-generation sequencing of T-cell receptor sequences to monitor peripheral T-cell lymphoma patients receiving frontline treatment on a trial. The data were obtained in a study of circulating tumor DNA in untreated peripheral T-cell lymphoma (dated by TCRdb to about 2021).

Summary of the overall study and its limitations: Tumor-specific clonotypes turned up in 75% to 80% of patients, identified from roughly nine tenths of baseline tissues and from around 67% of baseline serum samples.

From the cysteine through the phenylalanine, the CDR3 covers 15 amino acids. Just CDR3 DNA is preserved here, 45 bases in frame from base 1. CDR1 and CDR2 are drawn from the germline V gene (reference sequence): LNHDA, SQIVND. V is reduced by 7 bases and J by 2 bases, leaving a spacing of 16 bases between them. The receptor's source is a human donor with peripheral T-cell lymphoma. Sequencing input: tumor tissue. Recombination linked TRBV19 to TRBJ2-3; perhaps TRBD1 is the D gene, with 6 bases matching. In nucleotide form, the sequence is TGTGCCAGTACCAATAAAGGGGGACCCACAGATACGCAGTATTTT. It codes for CASTNKGGPTDTQYF.